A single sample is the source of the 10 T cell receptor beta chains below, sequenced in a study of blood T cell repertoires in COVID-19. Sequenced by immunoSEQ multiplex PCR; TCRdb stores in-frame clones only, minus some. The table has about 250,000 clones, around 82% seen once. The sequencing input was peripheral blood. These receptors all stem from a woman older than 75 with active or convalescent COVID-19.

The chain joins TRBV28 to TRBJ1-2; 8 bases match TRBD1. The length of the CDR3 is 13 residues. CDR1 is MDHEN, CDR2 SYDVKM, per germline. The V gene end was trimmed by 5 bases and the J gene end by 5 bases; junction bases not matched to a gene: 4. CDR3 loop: CASSPGQGYGYTF. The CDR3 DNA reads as TGTGCCAGCAGTCCTGGACAGGGATATGGCTACACCTTC.

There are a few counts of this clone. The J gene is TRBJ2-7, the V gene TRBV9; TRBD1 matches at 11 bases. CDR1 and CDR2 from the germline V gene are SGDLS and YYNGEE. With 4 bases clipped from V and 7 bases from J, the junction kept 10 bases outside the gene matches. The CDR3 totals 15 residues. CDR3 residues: CASSPQPGQGVEQYF. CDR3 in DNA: TGTGCCAGCAGCCCACAACCGGGACAGGGGGTTGAGCAGTACTTC.

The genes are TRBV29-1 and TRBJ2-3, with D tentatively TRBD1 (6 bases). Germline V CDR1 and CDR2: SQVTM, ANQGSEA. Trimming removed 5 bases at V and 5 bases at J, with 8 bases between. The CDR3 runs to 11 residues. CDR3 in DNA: TGCAGCGTTCAACAGGGAGATACGCAGTATTTT. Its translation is CSVQQGDTQYF.

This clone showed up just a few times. CDR3 DNA sequence: TGTGCCAGCAGTGACTCGACGGGGACAGATACGCAGTATTTT. It yields the protein CASSDSTGTDTQYF. This chain links TRBV6-4 with TRBJ2-3; maybe TRBD2 (5 bases). This CDR3 region has 14 residues. V was cut by 0 bases and J by 3 bases, with 7 bases left in between. CDR1 and CDR2 (germline): MRHNA, SNTAGT.

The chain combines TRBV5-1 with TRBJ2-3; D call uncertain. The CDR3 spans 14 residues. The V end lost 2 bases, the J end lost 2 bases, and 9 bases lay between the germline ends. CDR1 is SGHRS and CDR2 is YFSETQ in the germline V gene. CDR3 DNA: TGCGCCAGCAGCTTTAACAGTATCACAGATACGCAGTATTTT. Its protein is CASSFNSITDTQYF.

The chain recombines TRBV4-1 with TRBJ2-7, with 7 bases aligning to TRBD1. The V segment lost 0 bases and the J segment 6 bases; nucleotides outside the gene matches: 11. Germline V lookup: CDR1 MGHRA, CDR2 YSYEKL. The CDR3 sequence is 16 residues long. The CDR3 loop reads CASSQDRWDSFREQYF. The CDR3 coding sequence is TGCGCCAGCAGCCAAGATCGGTGGGACAGTTTTCGCGAGCAGTACTTC.

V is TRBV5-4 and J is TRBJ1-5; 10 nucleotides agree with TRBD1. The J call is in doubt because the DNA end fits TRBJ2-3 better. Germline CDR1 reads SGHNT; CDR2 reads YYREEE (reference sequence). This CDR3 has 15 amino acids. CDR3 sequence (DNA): TGTGCCAGCAGCGAGACAGGGGGCGCGGGCCAGCCCCAGTATTTT. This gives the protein CASSETGGAGQPQYF.

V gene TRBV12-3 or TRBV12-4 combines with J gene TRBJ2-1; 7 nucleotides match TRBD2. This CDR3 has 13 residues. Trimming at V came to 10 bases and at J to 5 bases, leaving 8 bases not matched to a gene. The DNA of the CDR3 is TGTGCCACCAGGAAGAGCGGGGACAATGAGCAGTTCTTC. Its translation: CATRKSGDNEQFF.

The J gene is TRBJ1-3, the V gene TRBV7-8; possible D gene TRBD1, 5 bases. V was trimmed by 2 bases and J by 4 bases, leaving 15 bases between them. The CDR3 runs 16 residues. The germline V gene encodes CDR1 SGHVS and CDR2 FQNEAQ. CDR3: CASSLRQIVLGNTIYF. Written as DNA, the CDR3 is TGTGCCAGCAGCTTAAGACAGATCGTTCTGGGAAACACCATATATTTT.

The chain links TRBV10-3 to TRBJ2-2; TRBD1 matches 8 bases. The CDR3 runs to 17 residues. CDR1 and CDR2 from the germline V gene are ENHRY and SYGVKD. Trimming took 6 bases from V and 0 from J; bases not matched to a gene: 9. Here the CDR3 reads CAIRVQGGHSNTGELFF. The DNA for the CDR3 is TGTGCCATCAGGGTACAGGGGGGACATTCGAACACCGGGGAGCTGTTTTTT.